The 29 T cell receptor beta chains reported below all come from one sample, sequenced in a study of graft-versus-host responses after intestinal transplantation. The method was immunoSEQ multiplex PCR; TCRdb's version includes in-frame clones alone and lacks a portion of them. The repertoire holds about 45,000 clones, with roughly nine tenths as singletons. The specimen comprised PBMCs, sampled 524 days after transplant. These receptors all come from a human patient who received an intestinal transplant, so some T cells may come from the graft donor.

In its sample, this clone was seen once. The CDR3 is CASSVALGTGELFF. In nucleotides, the CDR3 is TGTGCCAGCAGCGTAGCACTAGGCACCGGGGAGCTGTTTTTT. This chain joins TRBV9 and TRBJ2-2; D may be TRBD2 (5 bases). Germline loops: CDR1 SGDLS, CDR2 YYNGEE. The CDR3 consists of 14 residues. V gave up 0 bases and J gave up 4 bases, with 7 bases separating them.

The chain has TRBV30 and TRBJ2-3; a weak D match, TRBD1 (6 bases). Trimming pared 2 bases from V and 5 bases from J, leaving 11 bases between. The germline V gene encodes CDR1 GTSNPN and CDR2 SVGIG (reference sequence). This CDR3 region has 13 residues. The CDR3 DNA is TGTGCCTGGAGTAAACACAGGGAAGATACGCAGTATTTT. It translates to CAWSKHREDTQYF.

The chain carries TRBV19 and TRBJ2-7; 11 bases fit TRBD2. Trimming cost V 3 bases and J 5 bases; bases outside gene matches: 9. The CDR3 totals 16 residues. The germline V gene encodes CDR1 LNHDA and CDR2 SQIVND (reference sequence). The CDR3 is CASSMSLAGGRHEQYF. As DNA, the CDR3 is TGTGCCAGTAGTATGAGTCTAGCGGGAGGCAGGCACGAGCAGTACTTC.

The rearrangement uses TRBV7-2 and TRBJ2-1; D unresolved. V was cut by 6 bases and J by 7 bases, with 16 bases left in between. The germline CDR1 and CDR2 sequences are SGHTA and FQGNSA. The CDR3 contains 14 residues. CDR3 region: CASSLAQFPNEQFF. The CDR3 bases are TGTGCCAGCAGTCTTGCCCAGTTTCCGAATGAGCAGTTCTTC.

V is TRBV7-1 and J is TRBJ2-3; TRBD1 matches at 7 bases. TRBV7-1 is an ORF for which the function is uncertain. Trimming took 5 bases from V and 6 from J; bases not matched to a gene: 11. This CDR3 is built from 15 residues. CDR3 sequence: CASSLGAGGTDTQYF. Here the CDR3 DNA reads TGTGCCAGCAGCCTCGGCGCAGGGGGTACGGATACGCAGTATTTT.

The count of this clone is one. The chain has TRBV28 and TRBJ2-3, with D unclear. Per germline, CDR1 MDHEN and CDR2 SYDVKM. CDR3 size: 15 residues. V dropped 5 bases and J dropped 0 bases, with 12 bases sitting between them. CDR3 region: CASSPPGRSTDTQYF. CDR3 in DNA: TGTGCCAGCAGTCCCCCCGGAAGGAGCACAGATACGCAGTATTTT.

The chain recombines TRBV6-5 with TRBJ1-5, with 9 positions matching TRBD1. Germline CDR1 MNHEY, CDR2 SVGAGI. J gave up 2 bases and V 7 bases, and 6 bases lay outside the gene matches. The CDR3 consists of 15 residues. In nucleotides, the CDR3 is TGTGCCAGCACCCAGACAGGGGGTGGCAATCAGCCCCAGCATTTT. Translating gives CASTQTGGGNQPQHF.

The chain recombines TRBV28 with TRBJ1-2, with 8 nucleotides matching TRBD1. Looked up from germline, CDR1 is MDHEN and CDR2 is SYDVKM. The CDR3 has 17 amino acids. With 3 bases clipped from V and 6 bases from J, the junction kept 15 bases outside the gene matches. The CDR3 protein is CASSLAGQGGPFDGYTF. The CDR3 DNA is TGTGCCAGCAGTTTGGCCGGACAGGGAGGGCCTTTTGATGGCTACACCTTC.

The CDR3 DNA reads as TGTGCCAGCAGCCAAGACCAGGGTAACGGTAACTACGAGCAGTACTTC. It translates to CASSQDQGNGNYEQYF. This chain uses TRBV14 with TRBJ2-7, with D maybe TRBD1 (5 bases). CDR3 length: 16 residues. CDR1 is SGHDN and CDR2 is FVKESK in the germline V gene. The V gene lost 0 bases and the J gene lost 3 bases, with 15 bases spanning the gap.

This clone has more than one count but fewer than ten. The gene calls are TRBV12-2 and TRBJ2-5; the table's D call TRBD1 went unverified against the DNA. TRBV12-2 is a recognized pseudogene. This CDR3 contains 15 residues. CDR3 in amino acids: CASRMWTGLRETQYF. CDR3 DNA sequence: TGTGCAAGTCGCATGTGGACAGGCTTAAGGGAGACCCAGTACTTC.

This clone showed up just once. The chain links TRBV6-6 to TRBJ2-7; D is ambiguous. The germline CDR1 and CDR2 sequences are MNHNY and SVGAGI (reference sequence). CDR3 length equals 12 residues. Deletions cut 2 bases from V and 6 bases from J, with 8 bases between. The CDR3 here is CASSYRASEQYF. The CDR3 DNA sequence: TGTGCCAGCAGTTACAGGGCCAGCGAGCAGTACTTC.

Here the CDR3 DNA reads TGCGCCAGCAGCCCGGACGGGACAGGGGTCAATGAGCAGTTCTTC. Amino acids: CASSPDGTGVNEQFF. The chain joins TRBV5-1 to TRBJ2-1, with 10 nucleotides matching TRBD1. The CDR3 has 15 amino acids. Germline values: CDR1 SGHRS, CDR2 YFSETQ. V shed 4 bases and J 6 bases; nucleotides not matched to a gene: 7.

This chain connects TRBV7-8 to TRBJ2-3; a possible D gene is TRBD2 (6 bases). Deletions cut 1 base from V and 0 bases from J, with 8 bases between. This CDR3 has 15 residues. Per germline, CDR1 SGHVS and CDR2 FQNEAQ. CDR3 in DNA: TGTGCCAGCAGCTTAGAAGGGACTAGCACAGATACGCAGTATTTT. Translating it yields CASSLEGTSTDTQYF.

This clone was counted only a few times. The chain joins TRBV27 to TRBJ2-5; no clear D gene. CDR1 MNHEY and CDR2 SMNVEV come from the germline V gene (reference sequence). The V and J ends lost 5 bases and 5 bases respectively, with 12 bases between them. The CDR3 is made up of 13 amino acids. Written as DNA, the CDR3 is TGTGCCAGCAGTCCATATCCCAGCGAGACCCAGTACTTC. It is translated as CASSPYPSETQYF.

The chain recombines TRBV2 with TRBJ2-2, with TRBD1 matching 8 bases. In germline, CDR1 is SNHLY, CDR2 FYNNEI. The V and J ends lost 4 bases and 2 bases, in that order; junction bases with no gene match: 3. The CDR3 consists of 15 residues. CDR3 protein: CASSGQGINTGELFF. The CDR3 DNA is TGTGCCAGCAGTGGACAGGGGATAAACACCGGGGAGCTGTTTTTT.

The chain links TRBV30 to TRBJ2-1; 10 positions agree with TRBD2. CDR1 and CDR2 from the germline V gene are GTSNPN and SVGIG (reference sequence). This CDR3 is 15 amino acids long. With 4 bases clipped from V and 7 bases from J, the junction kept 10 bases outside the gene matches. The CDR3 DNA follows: TGTGCCTGGACCGACGCCGGGACTAGCGCGAATGAGCAGTTCTTC. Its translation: CAWTDAGTSANEQFF. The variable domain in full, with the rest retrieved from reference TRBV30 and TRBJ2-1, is SQTIHQWPATLVQPVGSPLSLECTVEGTSNPNLYWYRQAAGRGLQLLFYSVGIGQISSEVPQNLSASRPQDRQFILSSKKLLLSDSGFYLCAWTDAGTSANEQFFGPGTRLTVL.

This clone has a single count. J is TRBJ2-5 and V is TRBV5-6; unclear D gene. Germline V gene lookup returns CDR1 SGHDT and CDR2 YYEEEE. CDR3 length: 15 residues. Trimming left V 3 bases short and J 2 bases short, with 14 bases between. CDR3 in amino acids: CASSWSSGVQETQYF. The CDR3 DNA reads TGTGCCAGCAGCTGGTCCTCAGGAGTACAAGAGACCCAGTACTTC.

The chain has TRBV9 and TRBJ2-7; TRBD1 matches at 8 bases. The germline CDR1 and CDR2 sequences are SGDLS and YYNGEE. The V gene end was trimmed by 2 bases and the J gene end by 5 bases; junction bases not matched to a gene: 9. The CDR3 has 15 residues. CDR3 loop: CASSVQGAFSDEQYF. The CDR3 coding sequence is TGTGCCAGCAGCGTGCAGGGGGCGTTTAGCGACGAGCAGTACTTC.

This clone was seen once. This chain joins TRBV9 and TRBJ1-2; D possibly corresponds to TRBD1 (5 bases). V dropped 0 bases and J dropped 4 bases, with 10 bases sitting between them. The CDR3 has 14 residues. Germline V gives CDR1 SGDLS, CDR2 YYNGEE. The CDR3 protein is CASSVGTSLYGYTF. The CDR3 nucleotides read TGTGCCAGCAGCGTAGGGACAAGCCTCTATGGCTACACCTTC.

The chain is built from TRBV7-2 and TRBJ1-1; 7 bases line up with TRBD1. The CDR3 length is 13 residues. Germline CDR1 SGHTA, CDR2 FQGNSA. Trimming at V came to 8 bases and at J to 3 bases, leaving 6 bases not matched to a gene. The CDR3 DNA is TGTGCCAGCGCCCGACAGGGCTACACTGAAGCTTTCTTT. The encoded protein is CASARQGYTEAFF.

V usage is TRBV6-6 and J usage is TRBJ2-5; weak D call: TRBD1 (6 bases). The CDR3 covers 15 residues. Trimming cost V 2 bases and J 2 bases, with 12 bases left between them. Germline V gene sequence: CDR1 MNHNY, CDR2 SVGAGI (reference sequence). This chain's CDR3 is CASSYGWGLQETQYF. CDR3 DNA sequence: TGTGCCAGCAGTTACGGCTGGGGGCTTCAAGAGACCCAGTACTTC.

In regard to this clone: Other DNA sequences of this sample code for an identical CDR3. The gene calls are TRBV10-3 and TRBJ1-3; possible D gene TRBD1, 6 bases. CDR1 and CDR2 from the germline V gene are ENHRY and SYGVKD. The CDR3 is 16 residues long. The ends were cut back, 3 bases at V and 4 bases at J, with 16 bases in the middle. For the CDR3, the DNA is TGTGCCATCAGTGATGTCGTCCGGGGGCTAGGAAACACCATATATTTT. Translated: CAISDVVRGLGNTIYF.

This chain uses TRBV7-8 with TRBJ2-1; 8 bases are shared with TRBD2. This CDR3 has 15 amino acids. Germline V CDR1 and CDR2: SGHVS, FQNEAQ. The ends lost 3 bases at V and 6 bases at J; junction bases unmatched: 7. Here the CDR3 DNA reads TGTGCCAGCAGCTTGGAAGCGGGAGCGCTCAATGAGCAGTTCTTC. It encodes CASSLEAGALNEQFF.

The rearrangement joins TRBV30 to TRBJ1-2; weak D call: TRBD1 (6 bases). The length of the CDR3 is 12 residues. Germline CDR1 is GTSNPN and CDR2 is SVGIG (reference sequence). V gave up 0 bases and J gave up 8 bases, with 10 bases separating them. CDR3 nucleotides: TGTGCCTGGAGTGTAGGGGGAGACGGCTACACCTTC. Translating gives CAWSVGGDGYTF.

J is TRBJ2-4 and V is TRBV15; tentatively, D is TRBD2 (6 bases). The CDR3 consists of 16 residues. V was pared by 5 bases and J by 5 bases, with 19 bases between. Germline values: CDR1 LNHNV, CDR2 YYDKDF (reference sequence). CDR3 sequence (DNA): TGTGCCACCAGCCGGAGCCCGGGCAGGGAGGAAAACATTCAGTACTTC. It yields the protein CATSRSPGREENIQYF.

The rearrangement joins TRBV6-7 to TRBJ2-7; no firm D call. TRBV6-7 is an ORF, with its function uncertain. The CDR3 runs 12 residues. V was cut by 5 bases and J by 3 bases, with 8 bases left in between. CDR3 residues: CASSEYGYEQYF. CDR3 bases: TGTGCCAGCAGTGAATACGGCTACGAGCAGTACTTC.

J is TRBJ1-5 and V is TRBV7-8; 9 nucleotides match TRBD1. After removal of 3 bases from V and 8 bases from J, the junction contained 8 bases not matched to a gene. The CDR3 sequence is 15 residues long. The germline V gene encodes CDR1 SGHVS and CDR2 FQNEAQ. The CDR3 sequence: CASSLGQGLSEPQHF. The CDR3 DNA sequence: TGTGCCAGCAGCTTGGGACAGGGACTATCAGAGCCCCAGCATTTT. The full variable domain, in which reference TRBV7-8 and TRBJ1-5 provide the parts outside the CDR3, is GAGVSQSPRYKVAKRGQDVALRCDPISGHVSLFWYQQALGQGPEFLTYFQNEAQLDKSGLPSDRFFAERPEGSVSTLKIQRTQQEDSAVYLCASSLGQGLSEPQHFGDGTRLSIL.

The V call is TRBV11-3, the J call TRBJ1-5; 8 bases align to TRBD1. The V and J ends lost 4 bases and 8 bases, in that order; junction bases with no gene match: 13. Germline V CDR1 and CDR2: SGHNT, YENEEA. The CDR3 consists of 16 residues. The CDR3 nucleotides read TGTGCCAGCAGCTCCCAGGGGGCGCTAGGTAGGGAGCCCCAGCATTTT. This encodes CASSSQGALGREPQHF.

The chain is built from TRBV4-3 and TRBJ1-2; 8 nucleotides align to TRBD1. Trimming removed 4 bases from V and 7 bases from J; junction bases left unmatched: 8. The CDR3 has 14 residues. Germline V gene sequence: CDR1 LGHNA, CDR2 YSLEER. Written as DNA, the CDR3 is TGCGCCAGCAGCCCGGGACAGGCTTTAGGTGGCTACACCTTC. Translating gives CASSPGQALGGYTF.